These 10 T cell receptor beta chains came from one sample sequenced in a study of CD8+ T cells in alopecia areata. Treatment given: oral pan-JAK inhibitor, 5-10 mg twice daily. RNA was isolated and reverse transcribed to cDNA, the sequencing template. TCRdb's table, derived via immunoSEQ multiplex PCR, lists solely in-frame clones and lacks some. The sample lists over 150,000 clones, 58% occurring once. The sample in question was CD4+ T cells sorted from blood, obtained at week 24, from a patient treated with tofacitinib. These receptors came from a human donor with alopecia areata.

The CDR3 here is CASSFGQSYNEQFF. DNA of the CDR3: TGTGCCAGCAGCTTCGGCCAGTCCTACAATGAGCAGTTCTTC. This chain joins TRBV7-9 and TRBJ2-1; D gene unclear. Germline values: CDR1 SEHNR, CDR2 FQNEAQ (reference sequence). The CDR3 has 14 amino acids. V was cut by 3 bases and J by 1 base, with 7 bases left in between.

The V and J genes are TRBV19 and TRBJ2-7, with D possibly being TRBD2 (6 bases). Trimming removed 6 bases at V and 3 bases at J, with 12 bases between. This CDR3 has 13 residues. CDR1 LNHDA and CDR2 SQIVND come from the germline V gene (reference sequence). DNA for the CDR3: TGTGCCAGTAGCCGGGACTCCAGCTACGAGCAGTACTTC. Protein sequence: CASSRDSSYEQYF.

This clone was counted only a few times. The rearrangement joins TRBV7-9 to TRBJ1-3; D unclear. The germline gives CDR1 SEHNR, CDR2 FQNEAQ (reference sequence). The CDR3 is 15 amino acids. Trimming removed 6 bases from V and 2 bases from J, with 14 bases in between. The CDR3, as DNA: TGTGCCAGCAGTGCCCTGGCAGATCCTGGAAACACCATATATTTT. This sequence encodes CASSALADPGNTIYF.

The genes are TRBV6-6 and TRBJ2-2; D possibly corresponds to TRBD2 (6 bases). The V gene's germline CDR1 is MNHNY and CDR2 SVGAGI (reference sequence). Trimming removed 5 bases at V and 3 bases at J, with 10 bases between. The CDR3 is made up of 14 amino acids. CDR3 in amino acids: CASSAGPYTGELFF. The CDR3 DNA reads as TGTGCCAGCAGTGCGGGGCCCTACACCGGGGAGCTGTTTTTT.

The chain uses TRBV25-1 and TRBJ2-3, with 10 bases that match TRBD2. This CDR3 has 15 residues. Germline CDR1 reads MGHDK; CDR2 reads SYGVNS. The junction had 9 bases not matched to a gene; V was cut back by 7 bases and J by 5 bases. CDR3 protein: CASIPGLAGVDTQYF. In DNA, the CDR3 is TGTGCCAGCATCCCCGGGCTAGCGGGAGTAGATACGCAGTATTTT.

V is TRBV30 and J is TRBJ2-1, with 7 nucleotides matching TRBD2. The ends lost 4 bases at V and 5 bases at J; junction bases unmatched: 20. Germline CDR1 is GTSNPN and CDR2 is SVGIG (reference sequence). The CDR3 contains 18 residues. The CDR3 DNA is TGTGCCTGGAATTTAGGGTGGTTGCGGGAGCAGGCAAACAATGAGCAGTTCTTC. It is translated as CAWNLGWLREQANNEQFF.

V is TRBV19 and J is TRBJ2-5, with D tentatively TRBD1 or TRBD2 (5 bases each). CDR3 size: 15 residues. V lost 5 bases and J 3 bases, leaving 16 bases between the germline ends. Germline CDR1 and CDR2: LNHDA and SQIVND (reference sequence). The CDR3 loop is CASSARPGPEETQYF. CDR3 sequence (DNA): TGTGCCAGTAGTGCTAGACCGGGACCAGAAGAGACCCAGTACTTC.

The V and J genes are TRBV27 and TRBJ1-1; 7 bases agree with TRBD1. Germline V gene lookup returns CDR1 MNHEY and CDR2 SMNVEV (reference sequence). V shed 2 bases, J shed 5 bases, and the junction held 8 bases outside the gene matches. CDR3 length: 15 amino acids. CDR3 residues: CASSLPTGVLTEAFF. CDR3 nucleotide sequence: TGTGCCAGCAGTTTACCCACAGGGGTTTTAACTGAAGCTTTCTTT.

The rearrangement links TRBV2 to TRBJ2-5, with 10 nucleotides matching TRBD1. Germline trimming cut 7 bases from V and 5 bases from J; bases unmatched to any gene: 7. There are 14 residues in the CDR3. Germline values: CDR1 SNHLY, CDR2 FYNNEI. Here the CDR3 reads CASNRQGAGETQYF. The CDR3 coding sequence is TGTGCCAGCAATAGACAGGGGGCCGGTGAGACCCAGTACTTC. The variable domain in full, with the rest retrieved from reference TRBV2 and TRBJ2-5, is EPEVTQTPSHQVTQMGQEVILRCVPISNHLYFYWYRQILGQKVEFLVSFYNNEISEKSEIFDDQFSVERPDGSNFTLKIRSTKLEDSAMYFCASNRQGAGETQYFGPGTRLLVL.

CDR3 region: CASSFQAGSKAFF. In DNA, the CDR3 is TGTGCCAGCAGTTTTCAAGCGGGGTCCAAAGCTTTCTTT. The rearrangement joins TRBV28 to TRBJ1-1; D remains ambiguous. CDR1 and CDR2 from the germline V gene are MDHEN and SYDVKM. The CDR3 is 13 amino acids. The ends were cut back, 3 bases at V and 9 bases at J, with 14 bases in the middle. Combining the CDR3 with reference TRBV28 and TRBJ1-1 gives the whole variable domain DVKVTQSSRYLVKRTGEKVFLECVQDMDHENMFWYRQDPGLGLRLIYFSYDVKMKEKGDIPEGYSVSREKKERFSLILESASTNQTSMYLCASSFQAGSKAFFGQGTRLTVV.